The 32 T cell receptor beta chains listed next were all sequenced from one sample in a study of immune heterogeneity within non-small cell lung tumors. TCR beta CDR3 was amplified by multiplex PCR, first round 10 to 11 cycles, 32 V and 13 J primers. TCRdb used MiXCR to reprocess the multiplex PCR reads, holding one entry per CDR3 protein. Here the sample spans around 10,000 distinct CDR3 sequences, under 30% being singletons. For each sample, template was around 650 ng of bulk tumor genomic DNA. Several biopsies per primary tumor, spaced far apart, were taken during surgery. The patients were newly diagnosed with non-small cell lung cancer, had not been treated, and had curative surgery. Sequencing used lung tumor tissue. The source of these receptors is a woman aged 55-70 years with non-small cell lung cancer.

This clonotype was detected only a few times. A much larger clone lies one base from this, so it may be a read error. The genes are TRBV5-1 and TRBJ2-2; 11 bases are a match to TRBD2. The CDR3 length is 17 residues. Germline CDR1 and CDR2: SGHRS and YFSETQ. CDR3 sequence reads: CASSLLAGEIVGREPFF. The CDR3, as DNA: TGCGCCAGCAGCTTACTAGCGGGAGAAATCGTTGGCAGGGAGCCGTTTTTT.

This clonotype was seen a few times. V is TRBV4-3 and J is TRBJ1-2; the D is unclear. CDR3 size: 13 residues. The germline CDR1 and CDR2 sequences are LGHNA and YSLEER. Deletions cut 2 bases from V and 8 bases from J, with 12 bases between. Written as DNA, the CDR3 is TGCGCCAGCAGCCAACTAGGGCGTCAGGGCTACACCTTC. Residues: CASSQLGRQGYTF.

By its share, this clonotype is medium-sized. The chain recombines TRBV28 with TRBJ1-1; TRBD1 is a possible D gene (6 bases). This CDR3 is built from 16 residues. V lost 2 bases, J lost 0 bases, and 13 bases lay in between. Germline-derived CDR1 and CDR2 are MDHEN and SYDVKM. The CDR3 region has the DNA TGTGCCAGCAGTTTAGGCCAGGGGAGTTTGAACACTGAAGCTTTCTTT. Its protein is CASSLGQGSLNTEAFF. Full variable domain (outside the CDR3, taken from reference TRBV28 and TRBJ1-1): DVKVTQSSRYLVKRTGEKVFLECVQDMDHENMFWYRQDPGLGLRLIYFSYDVKMKEKGDIPEGYSVSREKKERFSLILESASTNQTSMYLCASSLGQGSLNTEAFFGQGTRLTVV.

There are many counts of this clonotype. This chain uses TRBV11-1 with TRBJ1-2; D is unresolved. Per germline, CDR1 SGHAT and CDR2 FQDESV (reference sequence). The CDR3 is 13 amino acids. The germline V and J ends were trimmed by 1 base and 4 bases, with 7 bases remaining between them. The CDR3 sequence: CASSLGDAYGYTF. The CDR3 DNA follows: TGTGCCAGCAGCTTAGGAGACGCCTATGGCTACACCTTC.

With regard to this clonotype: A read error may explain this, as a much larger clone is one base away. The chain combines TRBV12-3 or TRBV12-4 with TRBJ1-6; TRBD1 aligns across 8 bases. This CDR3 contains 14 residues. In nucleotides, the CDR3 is TGTGCCAGCAGTCAGGGGGCCCCAAATTCACCCCCCCACTTT. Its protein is CASSQGAPNSPPHF.

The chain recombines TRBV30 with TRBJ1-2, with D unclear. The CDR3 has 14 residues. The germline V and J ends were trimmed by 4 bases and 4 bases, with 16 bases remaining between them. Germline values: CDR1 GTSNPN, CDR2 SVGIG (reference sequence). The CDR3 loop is CAWITLGSPYGYTF. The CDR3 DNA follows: TGTGCCTGGATTACACTGGGGTCCCCCTATGGCTACACCTTC.

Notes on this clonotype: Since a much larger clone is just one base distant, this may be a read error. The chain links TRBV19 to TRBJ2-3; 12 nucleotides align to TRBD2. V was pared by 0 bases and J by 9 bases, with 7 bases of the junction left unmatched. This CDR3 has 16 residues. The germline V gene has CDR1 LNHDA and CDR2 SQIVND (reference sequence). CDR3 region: CASSIDRELAGGTQYF. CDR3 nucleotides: TGTGCCAGTAGTATAGATCGGGAACTAGCGGGAGGAACGCAGTATTTT.

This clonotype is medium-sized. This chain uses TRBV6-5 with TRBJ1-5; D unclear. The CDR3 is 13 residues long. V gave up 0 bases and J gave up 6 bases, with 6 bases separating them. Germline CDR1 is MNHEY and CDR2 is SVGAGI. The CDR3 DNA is TGTGCCAGCAGTTACTCGGCCGGTCAGCCCCAGCATTTT. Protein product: CASSYSAGQPQHF.

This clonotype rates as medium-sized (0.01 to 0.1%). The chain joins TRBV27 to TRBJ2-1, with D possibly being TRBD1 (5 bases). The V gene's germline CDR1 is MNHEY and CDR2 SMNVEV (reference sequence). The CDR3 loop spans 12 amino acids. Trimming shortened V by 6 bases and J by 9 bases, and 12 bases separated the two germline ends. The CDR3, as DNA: TGTGCCAGCAGCCTTTTTAGGGGTGAGCAGTTCTTC. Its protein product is CASSLFRGEQFF.

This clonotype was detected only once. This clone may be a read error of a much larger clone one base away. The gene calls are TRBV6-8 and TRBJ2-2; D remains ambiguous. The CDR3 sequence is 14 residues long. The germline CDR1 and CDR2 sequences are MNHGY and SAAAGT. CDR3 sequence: CVSSYGQNTGELFF. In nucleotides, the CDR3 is TGTGTCAGCAGTTATGGTCAGAACACCGGGGAGCTGTTTTTT.

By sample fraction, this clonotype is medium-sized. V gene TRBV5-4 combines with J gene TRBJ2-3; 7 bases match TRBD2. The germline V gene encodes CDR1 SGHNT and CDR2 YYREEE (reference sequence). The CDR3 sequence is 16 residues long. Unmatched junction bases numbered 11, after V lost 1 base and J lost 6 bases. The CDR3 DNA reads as TGTGCCAGCAGCTTGTTGGCGGGAGTTGGTAGTGATACGCAGTATTTT. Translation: CASSLLAGVGSDTQYF.

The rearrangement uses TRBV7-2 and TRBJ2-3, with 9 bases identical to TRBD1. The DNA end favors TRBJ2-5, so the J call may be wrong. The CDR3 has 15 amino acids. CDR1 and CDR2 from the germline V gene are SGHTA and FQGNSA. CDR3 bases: TGTGCCAGCAGCTTACAACAGGGGGCAGTTGAGACCCAGTACTTC. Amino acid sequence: CASSLQQGAVETQYF.

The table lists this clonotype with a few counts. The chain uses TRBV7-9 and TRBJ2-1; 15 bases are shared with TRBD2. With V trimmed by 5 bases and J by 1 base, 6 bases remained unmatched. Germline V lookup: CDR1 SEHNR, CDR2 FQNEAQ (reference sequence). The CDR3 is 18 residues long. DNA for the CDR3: TGTGCCAGCAGCGGACGGACTAGCGGGAGGGAATCCTACAATGAGCAGTTCTTC. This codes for CASSGRTSGRESYNEQFF.

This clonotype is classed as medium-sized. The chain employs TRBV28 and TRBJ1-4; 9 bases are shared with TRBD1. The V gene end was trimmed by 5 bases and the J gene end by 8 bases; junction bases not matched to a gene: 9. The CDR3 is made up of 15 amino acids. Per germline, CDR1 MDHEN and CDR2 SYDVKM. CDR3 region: CASSPGQGGMEKLFF. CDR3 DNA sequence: TGTGCCAGCAGTCCGGGACAGGGAGGGATGGAAAAACTGTTTTTT.

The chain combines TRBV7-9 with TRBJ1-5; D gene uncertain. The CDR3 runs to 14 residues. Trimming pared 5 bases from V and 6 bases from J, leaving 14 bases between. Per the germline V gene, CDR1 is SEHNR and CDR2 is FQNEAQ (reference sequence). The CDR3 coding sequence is TGTGCCAGCAGCCCTATTACACGCGGTCAGCCCCAGCATTTT. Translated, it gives CASSPITRGQPQHF.

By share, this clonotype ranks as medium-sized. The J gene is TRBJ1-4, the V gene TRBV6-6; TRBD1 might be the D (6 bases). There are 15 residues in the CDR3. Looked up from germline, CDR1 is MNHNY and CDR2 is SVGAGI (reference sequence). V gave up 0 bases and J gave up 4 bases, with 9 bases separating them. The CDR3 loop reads CASSYSSGVNEKLFF. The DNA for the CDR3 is TGTGCCAGCAGTTACTCTTCAGGGGTTAATGAAAAACTGTTTTTT.

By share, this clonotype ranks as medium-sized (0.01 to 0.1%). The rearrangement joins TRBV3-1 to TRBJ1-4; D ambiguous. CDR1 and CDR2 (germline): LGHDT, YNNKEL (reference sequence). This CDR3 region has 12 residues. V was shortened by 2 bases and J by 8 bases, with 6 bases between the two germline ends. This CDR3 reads CASSQSREKLFF. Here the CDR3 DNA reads TGTGCCAGCAGCCAAAGCCGCGAAAAACTGTTTTTT.

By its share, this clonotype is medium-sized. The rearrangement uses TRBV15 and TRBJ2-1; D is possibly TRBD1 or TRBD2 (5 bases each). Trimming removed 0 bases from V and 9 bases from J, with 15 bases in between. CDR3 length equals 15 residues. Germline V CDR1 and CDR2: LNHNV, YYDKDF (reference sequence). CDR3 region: CATSRDWDGKVEQFF. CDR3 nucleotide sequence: TGTGCCACCAGCAGAGATTGGGACGGGAAGGTTGAGCAGTTCTTC.

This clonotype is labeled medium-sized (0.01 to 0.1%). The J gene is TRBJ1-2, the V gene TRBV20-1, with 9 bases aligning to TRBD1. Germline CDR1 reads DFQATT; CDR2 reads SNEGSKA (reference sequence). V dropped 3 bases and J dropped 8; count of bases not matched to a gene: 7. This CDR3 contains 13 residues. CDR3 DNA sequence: TGCAGTGCTAGGGGACAGGGACTGCGGGGCTACACCTTC. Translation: CSARGQGLRGYTF.

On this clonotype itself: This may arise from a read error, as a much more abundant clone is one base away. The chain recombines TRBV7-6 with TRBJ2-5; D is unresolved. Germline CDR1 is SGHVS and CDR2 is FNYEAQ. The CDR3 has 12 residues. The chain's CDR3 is CASSFMGKTHYF. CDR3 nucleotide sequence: TGTGCCAGCAGCTTCATGGGCAAGACCCATTACTTC. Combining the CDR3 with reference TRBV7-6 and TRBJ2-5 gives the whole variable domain GAGVSQSPRYKVTKRGQDVALRCDPISGHVSLYWYRQALGQGPEFLTYFNYEAQQDKSGLPNDRFSAERPEGSISTLTIQRTEQRDSAMYRCASSFMGKTHYFGPGTRLLVL.

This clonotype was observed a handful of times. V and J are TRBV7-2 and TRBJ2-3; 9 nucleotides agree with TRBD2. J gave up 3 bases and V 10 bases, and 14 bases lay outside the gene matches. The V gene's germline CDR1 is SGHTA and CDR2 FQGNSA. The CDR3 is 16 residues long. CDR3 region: CATNKGAGGPTDTQYF. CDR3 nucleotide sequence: TGTGCCACAAACAAAGGGGCGGGAGGGCCGACAGATACGCAGTATTTT.

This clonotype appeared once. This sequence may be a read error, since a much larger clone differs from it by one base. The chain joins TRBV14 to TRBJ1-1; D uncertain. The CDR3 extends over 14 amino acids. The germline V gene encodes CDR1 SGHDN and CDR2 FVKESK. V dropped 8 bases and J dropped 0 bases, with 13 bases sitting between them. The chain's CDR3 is CASAMAYMNTEAFF. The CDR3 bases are TGTGCCAGCGCAATGGCGTATATGAACACTGAAGCTTTCTTT.

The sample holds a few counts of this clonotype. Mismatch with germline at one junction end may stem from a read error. The CDR3 reads CSSSLGTSGIYEQFF. The DNA of the CDR3 is TGTTCCAGCTCACTGGGGACTAGCGGGATCTATGAGCAGTTCTTC. This rearrangement joins TRBV18 to TRBJ2-1; TRBD2 agrees at 13 bases. The CDR3 consists of 15 residues. CDR1 and CDR2 (germline): KGHSH, LQKENI.

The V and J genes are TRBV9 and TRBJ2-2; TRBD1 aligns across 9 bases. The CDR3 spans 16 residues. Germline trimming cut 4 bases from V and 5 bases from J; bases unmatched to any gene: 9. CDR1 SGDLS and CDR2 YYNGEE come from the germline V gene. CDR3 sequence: CASSKQGALYTGELFF. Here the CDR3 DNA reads TGTGCCAGCAGCAAACAGGGGGCATTGTATACCGGGGAGCTGTTTTTT.

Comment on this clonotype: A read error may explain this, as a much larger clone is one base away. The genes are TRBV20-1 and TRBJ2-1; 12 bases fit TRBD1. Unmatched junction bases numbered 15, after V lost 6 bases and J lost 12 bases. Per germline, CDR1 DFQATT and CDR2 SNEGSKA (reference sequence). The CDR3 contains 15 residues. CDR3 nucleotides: TGCAGTGCAGATCCGGGACAGGGGGCAGTTCTGTGGCAGTTCTTC. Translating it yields CSADPGQGAVLWQFF.

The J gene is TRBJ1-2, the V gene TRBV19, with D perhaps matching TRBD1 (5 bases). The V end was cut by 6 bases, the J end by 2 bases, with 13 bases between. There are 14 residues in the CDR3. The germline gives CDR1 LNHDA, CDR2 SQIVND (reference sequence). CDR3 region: CASRIGAGNYGYTF. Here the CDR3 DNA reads TGTGCCAGTAGGATTGGGGCAGGAAACTATGGCTACACCTTC.

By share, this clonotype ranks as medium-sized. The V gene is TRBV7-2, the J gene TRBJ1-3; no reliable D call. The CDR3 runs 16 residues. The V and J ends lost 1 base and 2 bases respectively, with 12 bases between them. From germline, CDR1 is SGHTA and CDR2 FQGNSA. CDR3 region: CASSLGGSGAGNTIYF. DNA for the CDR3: TGTGCCAGCAGCTTAGGAGGGTCTGGCGCTGGAAACACCATATATTTT. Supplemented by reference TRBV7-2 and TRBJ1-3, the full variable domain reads GAGVSQSPSNKVTEKGKDVELRCDPISGHTALYWYRQSLGQGLEFLIYFQGNSAPDKSGLPSDRFSAERTGGSVSTLTIQRTQQEDSAVYLCASSLGGSGAGNTIYFGEGSWLTVV.

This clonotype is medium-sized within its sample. In nucleotides, the CDR3 is TGCAGTGCTAGTCTGATGGCGGGAGGGCCGGTCGAGCAGTACTTC. Translated, it gives CSASLMAGGPVEQYF. This chain connects TRBV20-1 to TRBJ2-7; 9 nucleotides align to TRBD2. The V gene end was trimmed by 3 bases and the J gene end by 6 bases; junction bases not matched to a gene: 12. The CDR3 loop spans 15 amino acids. From germline, CDR1 is DFQATT and CDR2 SNEGSKA (reference sequence).

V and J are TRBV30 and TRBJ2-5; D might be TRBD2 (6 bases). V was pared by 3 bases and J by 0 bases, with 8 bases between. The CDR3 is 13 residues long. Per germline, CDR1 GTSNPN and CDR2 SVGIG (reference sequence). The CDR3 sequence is CAWSGDYQETQYF. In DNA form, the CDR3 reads TGTGCCTGGAGCGGGGACTACCAAGAGACCCAGTACTTC.

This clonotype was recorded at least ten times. This CDR3 reads CASSPLGGPTGNTIYF. The DNA for the CDR3 is TGTGCCAGCAGCCCCCTCGGGGGACCTACTGGAAACACCATATATTTT. The chain has TRBV9 and TRBJ1-3; maybe TRBD1 (5 bases). Looked up from germline, CDR1 is SGDLS and CDR2 is YYNGEE. The CDR3 sequence is 16 residues long. The V gene lost 4 bases and the J gene lost 2 bases, with 16 bases spanning the gap.

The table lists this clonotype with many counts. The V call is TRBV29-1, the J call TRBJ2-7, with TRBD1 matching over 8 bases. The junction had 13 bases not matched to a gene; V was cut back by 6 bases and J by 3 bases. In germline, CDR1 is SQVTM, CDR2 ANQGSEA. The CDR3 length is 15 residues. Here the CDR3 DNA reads TGCAGCGTCGCGCCCGGGACAGGAAGGTTCTACGAGCAGTACTTC. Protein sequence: CSVAPGTGRFYEQYF.

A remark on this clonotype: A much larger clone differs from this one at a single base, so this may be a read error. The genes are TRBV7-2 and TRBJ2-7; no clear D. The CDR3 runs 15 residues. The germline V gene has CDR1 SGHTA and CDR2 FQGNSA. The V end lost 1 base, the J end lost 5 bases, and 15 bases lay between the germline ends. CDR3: CASSLDGVSLDEQYF. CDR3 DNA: TGTGCCAGCAGCTTAGACGGCGTGAGCCTCGACGAGCAGTACTTC.